This TCR beta chain was sequenced in a study of shared clonotypes between healthy human individuals. Terminally differentiated effector memory CD45RA+ cells were excluded from the naive CD8 cells, which were CD45RO-negative and positively selected for CCR7. Method: immunoSEQ multiplex PCR; TCRdb's copy keeps in-frame clones and lacks some. The data show fewer than 1 million clones, with approximately 97% seen just once and roughly 0.23% held by the top ten. Germline-derived CDR1 and CDR2 are SGHVS and FQNEAQ. Trimming pared 3 bases from V and 8 bases from J, leaving 16 bases between. This CDR3 comprises 15 residues.

This sequence originates from a man aged 30 to 39 in good health. The specimen was naive CD8+ T cells sorted from blood. The genes are TRBV7-8 and TRBJ1-4, with unresolved D. As DNA, the CDR3 is TGTGCCAGCAGCTTTGGGCCCTCCTCACAGGAAAAACTGTTTTTT. Residues: CASSFGPSSQEKLFF.